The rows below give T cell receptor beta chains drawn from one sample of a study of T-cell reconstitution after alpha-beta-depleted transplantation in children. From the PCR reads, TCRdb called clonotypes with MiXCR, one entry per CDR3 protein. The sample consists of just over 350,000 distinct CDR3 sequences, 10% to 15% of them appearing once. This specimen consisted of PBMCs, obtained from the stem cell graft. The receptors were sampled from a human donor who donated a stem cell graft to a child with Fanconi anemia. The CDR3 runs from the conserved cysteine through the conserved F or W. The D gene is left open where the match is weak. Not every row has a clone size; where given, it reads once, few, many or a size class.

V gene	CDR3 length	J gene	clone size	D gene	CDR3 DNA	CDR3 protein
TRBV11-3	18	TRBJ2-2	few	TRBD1	TGTGCCAGCAGCTTTCCCCTTGTGGGACAGGGGGTTACCGGGGAGCTGTTTTTT	CASSFPLVGQGVTGELFF
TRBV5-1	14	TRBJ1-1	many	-	TGCGCCAGCAGCTTGGCCCGGGACAAGGGACCCGCTTTCTTT	CASSLARDKGPAFF
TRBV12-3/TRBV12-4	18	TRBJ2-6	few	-	TGTGCCAGCAGAGAGTCGGGACCCCGATTCTCTGGGGCCAACGTCCTGACTTTC	CASRESGPRFSGANVLTF
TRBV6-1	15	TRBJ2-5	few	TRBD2	TGTGCCAGCAGTCTATGGGGGGGGGGTGAAGAGACCCAGTACTTC	CASSLWGGGEETQYF
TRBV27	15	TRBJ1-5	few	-	TGTGCCAGCAGTTTATCGCGAGAGATCTACCAGCCCCAGCATTTT	CASSLSREIYQPQHF
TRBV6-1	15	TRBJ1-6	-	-	TGTGCCAGCAGCCCCGAGTGGAGGAAAAATTCACCCCTCCACTTT	CASSPEWRKNSPLHF
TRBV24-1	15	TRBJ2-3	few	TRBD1	TGTGCCACCGGGGACAGGGGACCTAGCACAGATACGCAGTATTTT	CATGDRGPSTDTQYF
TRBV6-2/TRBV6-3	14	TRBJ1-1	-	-	TGTGCCAGCAGAGCAAGGTTACTCAACACTGAAGCTTTCTTT	CASRARLLNTEAFF
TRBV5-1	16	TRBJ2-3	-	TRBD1	TGCGCCAGCAGCCCAACCACCGGGACAGGCACAGATACGCAGTATTTT	CASSPTTGTGTDTQYF
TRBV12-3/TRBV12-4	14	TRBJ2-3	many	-	TGTGCCAGTTATAGGGGGGGGCGCACAGATACGCAGTATTTT	CASYRGGRTDTQYF
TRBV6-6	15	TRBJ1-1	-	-	TGTGCCAGCAGCCTAACCAGGGTGGGTAACACTGAAGCTTTCTTT	CASSLTRVGNTEAFF
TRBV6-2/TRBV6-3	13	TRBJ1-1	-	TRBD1	TGTGCCAGCAGTAACAGGGGCCGGGCTGAAGCTTTCTTT	CASSNRGRAEAFF
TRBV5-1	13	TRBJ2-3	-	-	TGCGCCAGCAGCTTGGCCCCCTCAGATATGCAGTATTTT	CASSLAPSDMQYF
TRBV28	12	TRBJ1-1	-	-	TGTGCCAGCAGTGGGGATTGGACTGAAGCTTTCTTT	CASSGDWTEAFF
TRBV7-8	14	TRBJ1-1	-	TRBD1	TGTGCCAGCAGCCAATGGACAGGGGGCTTTGAAGCTTTCTTT	CASSQWTGGFEAFF
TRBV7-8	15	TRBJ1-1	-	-	TGTGCCAGCAGCCGCGGGCGGGAAGGGGGGACTGAAGCTTTCTTT	CASSRGREGGTEAFF
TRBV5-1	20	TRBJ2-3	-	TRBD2	TGCGCCAGCAGCCTGGAGGGGGGGCTAGCGGGCGGAACTAGCACAGATACGCAGTATTTT	CASSLEGGLAGGTSTDTQYF
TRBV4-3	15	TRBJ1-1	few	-	TGCGCCAGCAGCCAAGATCCTTACATGAACACTGAAGCTTTCTTT	CASSQDPYMNTEAFF
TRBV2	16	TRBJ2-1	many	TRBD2	TGTGCCAGCAGTGAAGTGTGGGGGACTAGTCCCCATGAGCAGTTCTTC	CASSEVWGTSPHEQFF
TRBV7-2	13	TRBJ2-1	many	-	TGTGCCAGCAGCCCCGGGGGATACAATGAGCAGTTCTTC	CASSPGGYNEQFF
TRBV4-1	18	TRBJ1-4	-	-	TGCGCCAGCAGCCTACAAGTTAAACCAGCTATAACTAATGAAAAACTGTTTTTT	CASSLQVKPAITNEKLFF
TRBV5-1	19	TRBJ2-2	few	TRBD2	TGCGCCAGCAGCTTAGCGGATGCGAGACTAGCGGAGAACACCGGGGAGCTGTTTTTT	CASSLADARLAENTGELFF
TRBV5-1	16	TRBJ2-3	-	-	TGCGCCAGCAGCTTGGAGGTTAGCGTTAGCACAGATACGCAGTATTTT	CASSLEVSVSTDTQYF
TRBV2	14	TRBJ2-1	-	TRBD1	TGTGCCAGCAAGGACAGGAGCTCCTACAATGAGCAGTTCTTC	CASKDRSSYNEQFF
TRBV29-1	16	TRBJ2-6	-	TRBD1	TGCAGCGTTTGGGACAGGGGGATGCCTGGGGCCAACGTCCTGACTTTC	CSVWDRGMPGANVLTF
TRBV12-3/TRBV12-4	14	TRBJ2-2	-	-	TGTGCCAGCACTGACAGGTCGGGCGCCGGGGAGCTGTTTTTT	CASTDRSGAGELFF
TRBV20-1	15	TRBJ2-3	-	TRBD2	TGCAGTGCTAGTAGCGGGACAAAATTCGCAGATACGCAGTATTTT	CSASSGTKFADTQYF
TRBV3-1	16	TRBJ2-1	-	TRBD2	TGTGCCAGCAGCCAAGAATCCCTAGCGGGGGGCCATGAGCAGTTCTTC	CASSQESLAGGHEQFF
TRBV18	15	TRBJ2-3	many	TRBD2	TGTGCCAGCTCACCAAGCGGGGGGCTCACAGATACGCAGTATTTT	CASSPSGGLTDTQYF
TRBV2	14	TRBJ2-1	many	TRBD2	TGTGCCAGCAGTGACATAGCGGGGGGAAGGGAGCAGTTCTTC	CASSDIAGGREQFF
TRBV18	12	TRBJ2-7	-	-	TGTGCCAGCTCAGTTGGGGACTACGAGCAGTACTTC	CASSVGDYEQYF